A selection of T cell receptor beta chains follows, all from one sample in a study of CD8 T cells in Susac syndrome. TCRdb reprocessed the immunoSEQ multiplex PCR reads via MiXCR and lists one record per CDR3 protein. The sample lists roughly 50,000 distinct CDR3 sequences, more than 85% occurring once. Sample: CD8+ T cells from PBMCs. The source is a human donor in good health. CDR3s include the opening cysteine and the closing phenylalanine or tryptophan. The D gene is left open where the match is weak. Clone size is not always given. Where it is, it says once, few, many or a class for expanded clones.

TRBJ2-1 | TRBD2 | - | TRBV5-4 | TGTGCCAGCAGCTTTCCGACTAGCGGGCTCAATGAGCAGTTCTTC | CASSFPTSGLNEQFF
TRBJ2-3 | - | - | TRBV11-2 | TGTGCCAGCAGCTCCAGTGATGGGAGTTGGACAGATACGCAGTATTTT | CASSSSDGSWTDTQYF
TRBJ2-5 | - | - | TRBV6-1 | TGTGCCAGCAGTGAACCGAGGGGACTCCAAGAGACCCAGTACTTC | CASSEPRGLQETQYF
TRBJ2-7 | TRBD1 | once | TRBV7-9 | TGTGCCAGCAGCGGGGACAGTCGACGCTACGAGCAGTACTTC | CASSGDSRRYEQYF
TRBJ1-1 | TRBD1 | - | TRBV4-1 | TGCGCCACGAGCCCCGGGACAGGGGGCCTGGGCACTGAAGCTTTCTTT | CATSPGTGGLGTEAFF
TRBJ2-7 | - | - | TRBV3-1 | TGTGCCAGCAGCTACCCCAGGGGAGAGGCCTACGAGCAGTACTTC | CASSYPRGEAYEQYF
TRBJ2-7 | - | - | TRBV13 | TGTGCCAGCAGCGCCCGGACGGCCCGCTACGAGCAGTACTTC | CASSARTARYEQYF
TRBJ2-7 | - | once | TRBV27 | TGTGCCAGCAGTTTCGGGGTGGGAGCCACGAACTCCTACGAGCAGTACTTC | CASSFGVGATNSYEQYF
TRBJ2-7 | TRBD1 | - | TRBV14 | TGTGCCAGCAGCCAAGAGTTTTCAGACAGGGACTCCTACGAGCAGTACTTC | CASSQEFSDRDSYEQYF
TRBJ1-4 | - | - | TRBV4-3 | TGCGCCAGCAGCCAGTCGCTGAGGAGAGCCGGGAGTGAAAAACTGTTTTTT | CASSQSLRRAGSEKLFF
TRBJ2-1 | - | - | TRBV13 | TGTGCCAGCAGCTTAGAGGGGGGCATGGGGTCCTACAATGAGCAGTTCTTC | CASSLEGGMGSYNEQFF
TRBJ2-1 | TRBD2 | - | TRBV7-2 | TGTGCCAGCAGCTTACTAGCGGGAGGGCTCAATGAGCAGTTCTTC | CASSLLAGGLNEQFF
TRBJ1-2 | - | - | TRBV27 | TGTGCCAGCAGTGCTGGAGTAGGTGGCTACACCTTC | CASSAGVGGYTF
TRBJ2-3 | - | - | TRBV5-4 | TGTGCCAGCAGCGCTCGACAGGGAGGAAGCACAGATACGCAGTATTTT | CASSARQGGSTDTQYF
TRBJ1-5 | - | - | TRBV19 | TGTGCCAGTAGTATAGTCCGGGAAGGGAATCAGCCCCAGCATTTT | CASSIVREGNQPQHF
TRBJ1-2 | - | - | TRBV11-2 | TGTGCCAGCAGCTTCCCGGGACAAGTCTATGGCTACACCTTC | CASSFPGQVYGYTF
TRBJ1-1 | - | - | TRBV3-1 | TGTGCCAGCAGCCAAGACCCAACGGGTGAAGCTTTCTTT | CASSQDPTGEAFF
TRBJ1-5 | - | - | TRBV7-9 | TGTGCCAGCAGCGAAACTGATCCCAGTGCTAGCAATCAGCCCCAGCATTTT | CASSETDPSASNQPQHF
TRBJ2-1 | TRBD2 | - | TRBV4-2 | TGTGCCAGCAGCCAAGGTGGAGCGGGAGGTTACTACAATGAGCAGTTCTTC | CASSQGGAGGYYNEQFF
TRBJ2-2 | TRBD2 | - | TRBV24-1 | TGTGCCACCCGGTCAAGTTCGGGGGGACCAACCGGGGAGCTGTTTTTT | CATRSSSGGPTGELFF
TRBJ2-3 | TRBD2 | - | TRBV2 | TGTGCCAGTAAGACTAGCGGAGCTCCTAGCACAGATACGCAGTATTTT | CASKTSGAPSTDTQYF
TRBJ2-3 | - | - | TRBV29-1 | TGCAGCGTTTCCCGAGACAGCACAGATACGCAGTATTTT | CSVSRDSTDTQYF
TRBJ2-6 | TRBD1 | - | TRBV6-5 | TGTGCCAGCAGTCACCTCCCTCCGGGACAGGGATCTGGGGCCAACGTCCTGACTTTC | CASSHLPPGQGSGANVLTF
TRBJ1-1 | TRBD1 | - | TRBV5-6 | TGTGCCAGCAGCTACGGGACAGGGCGAACGGCTGAAGCTTTCTTT | CASSYGTGRTAEAFF
TRBJ1-4 | - | - | TRBV12-3/TRBV12-4 | TGTGCCAGCAGCCGACTGGGAACTAATGAAAAACTGTTTTTT | CASSRLGTNEKLFF
TRBJ2-1 | - | - | TRBV20-1 | TGCAGTGCTGGGGAGCCCCAAAATGAGCAGTTCTTC | CSAGEPQNEQFF
TRBJ2-1 | TRBD1 | - | TRBV13 | TGTGCCAGCAGTCCGGACAGGGATGTCAATGAGCAGTTCTTC | CASSPDRDVNEQFF
TRBJ2-7 | - | - | TRBV14 | TGTGCCAGCAGCCAAGGGGCAGCCCTTGGCTACGAGCAGTACTTC | CASSQGAALGYEQYF
TRBJ2-6 | - | - | TRBV7-6 | TGTGCCAGCAGCGGCGGGGACATTTTTATAGCTGGGGCCAACGTCCTGACTTTC | CASSGGDIFIAGANVLTF
TRBJ2-5 | TRBD1 | - | TRBV20-1 | TGCAGTGCTGGGACAGGGGGGGAGACCCAGTACTTC | CSAGTGGETQYF
TRBJ2-7 | TRBD2 | - | TRBV25-1 | TGTGCCAGCAGTCCCGGGGCGGGAGCCTCCTACGAGCAGTACTTC | CASSPGAGASYEQYF
TRBJ1-5 | - | - | TRBV7-8 | TGTGCCAGCAGCTTAGCGGGGGCGATCGGTCAGCCCCAGCATTTT | CASSLAGAIGQPQHF
TRBJ2-5 | TRBD2 | - | TRBV20-1 | TGCAGTGCGCCCGGAGTAGCGGGAGGAGGAGGGGAGACCCAGTACTTC | CSAPGVAGGGGETQYF
TRBJ2-5 | - | - | TRBV12-3/TRBV12-4 | TGTGCCAGCAGTTTAGACCAGTCGGAGACCCAGTACTTC | CASSLDQSETQYF
TRBJ2-3 | TRBD2 | - | TRBV6-4 | TGTGCCAGCACCCGGACTAGCGGTCCCACAGATACGCAGTATTTT | CASTRTSGPTDTQYF
TRBJ1-2 | - | - | TRBV13 | TGTGCCAGCAGCTTGCGGGGAGGGGGCTATGGCTACACCTTC | CASSLRGGGYGYTF
TRBJ2-3 | - | - | TRBV12-3/TRBV12-4 | TGTGCCAGCAGTTTAGTCGGGTACAGGCGGGATACGCAGTATTTT | CASSLVGYRRDTQYF
TRBJ2-7 | TRBD1 | - | TRBV10-2 | TGCGCCAGCACAGGACAGGGCGGCTACGAGCAGTACTTC | CASTGQGGYEQYF
TRBJ2-7 | - | - | TRBV4-3 | TGCGCCAGCAGCCAAGATAGGTGGGTCATCGAGCAGTACTTC | CASSQDRWVIEQYF
TRBJ1-1 | - | - | TRBV18 | TGTGCCAGCGTCCAAGAGAACACTGAAGCTTTCTTT | CASVQENTEAFF
TRBJ2-1 | - | - | TRBV2 | TGTGCCAGCAGCGGGTATCTCTACAATGAGCAGTTCTTC | CASSGYLYNEQFF
TRBJ2-1 | - | - | TRBV12-3/TRBV12-4 | TGTGCCAGCAGCTCGGGACTTAACTCCTACAATGAGCAGTTCTTC | CASSSGLNSYNEQFF
TRBJ2-3 | TRBD2 | - | TRBV5-6 | TGTGCCAGCAGCTTGATGACTAGCGGATCCACAGATACGCAGTATTTT | CASSLMTSGSTDTQYF
TRBJ2-7 | - | - | TRBV29-1 | TGCAGCGTTGAAGATCGTTCGGGGGAAGGGCAGTACTTC | CSVEDRSGEGQYF
TRBJ2-2 | - | - | TRBV5-1 | TGCGCCAGCAGCTTGGGTCGAGGGACCAACACCGGGGAGCTGTTTTTT | CASSLGRGTNTGELFF
TRBJ2-1 | - | - | TRBV13 | TGTGCCAGCAGCTTAGGCGGACAGTTTTTGGATGAGCAGTTCTTC | CASSLGGQFLDEQFF
TRBJ1-5 | - | - | TRBV19 | TGTGCCAGTAGTATGGGGGGGGATCAGCCCCAGCATTTT | CASSMGGDQPQHF
TRBJ2-5 | TRBD2 | - | TRBV6-2/TRBV6-3 | TGTGCCAGCAGTTACCAGCTAGCGGGAAACCTTATCATAAACTACCAAGAGACCCAGTACTTC | CASSYQLAGNLIINYQETQYF
TRBJ2-7 | - | - | TRBV19 | TGTGCCAGTAGTCACGGGGCGGGGTACGAGCAGTACTTC | CASSHGAGYEQYF
TRBJ2-7 | TRBD2 | - | TRBV11-2 | TGTGCCAGCAGCTTAGGGACTAGCGGGCTAGGCGAGCAGTACTTC | CASSLGTSGLGEQYF
TRBJ2-1 | - | - | TRBV24-1 | TGTGCCACCAGTGACAACACCTATCCTTACAATGAGCAGTTCTTC | CATSDNTYPYNEQFF
TRBJ2-1 | TRBD2 | - | TRBV6-6 | TGTGCCAGCAGTCCCGGGACTAGCTCCTACAATGAGCAGTTCTTC | CASSPGTSSYNEQFF
TRBJ1-2 | TRBD1 | - | TRBV27 | TGTGCCAGCAGTCAGGGACAGTTTAGCTATGGCTACACCTTC | CASSQGQFSYGYTF
TRBJ2-3 | - | - | TRBV11-2 | TGTGCCAGCAGCTTAGCGGGAGCGACAGATACGCAGTATTTT | CASSLAGATDTQYF
TRBJ1-4 | - | - | TRBV7-9 | TGTGCCAGCAGCCCCACCCGGGGGGGGGCTGAAGAAAAACTGTTTTTT | CASSPTRGGAEEKLFF